The 7 T cell receptor beta chains listed next were all sequenced from one sample in a study of cytomegalovirus exposure and HLA in healthy donors. The PCR used 60 Vbeta and 13 Jbeta primers. Clones were read by immunoSEQ multiplex PCR, and TCRdb kept only the in-frame ones, dropping some. Of roughly 140,000 clones in the sample, over 60% were seen once. Source material: PBMCs. These receptors all come from a male donor in good health and CMV-seronegative.

The rearrangement joins TRBV18 to TRBJ1-5, with 7 bases matching TRBD1. The J segment lost 0 bases and the V segment lost 4 bases, leaving 3 bases of the junction unmatched. This CDR3 has 15 residues. Germline V gene lookup returns CDR1 KGHSH and CDR2 LQKENI. CDR3 sequence reads: CASSLTGDSNQPQHF. The CDR3 DNA sequence: TGTGCCAGCTCACTTACAGGGGATAGCAATCAGCCCCAGCATTTT.

This chain uses TRBV28 with TRBJ1-5; D might be TRBD1 (6 bases). In germline, CDR1 is MDHEN, CDR2 SYDVKM. The CDR3 covers 14 residues. V was cut by 4 bases and J by 6 bases, with 13 bases left in between. CDR3 protein: CASSSGGGSQPQHF. CDR3 nucleotide sequence: TGTGCCAGCAGTTCCGGGGGCGGGAGTCAGCCCCAGCATTTT.

The rearrangement links TRBV11-3 to TRBJ2-2; 8 bases match TRBD2. Germline V CDR1 and CDR2: SGHNT, YENEEA. V dropped 0 bases and J dropped 4; count of bases not matched to a gene: 1. The CDR3 has 15 amino acids. CDR3 sequence: CASSLDRGGTGELFF. CDR3 nucleotide sequence: TGTGCCAGCAGCTTAGATCGGGGGGGCACCGGGGAGCTGTTTTTT.

About this clone: Mismatch with germline at one junction end may stem from a read error. This rearrangement joins TRBV9 to TRBJ2-3; the match to TRBD2 covers 13 bases. The CDR3 runs to 17 residues. Germline V gives CDR1 SGDLS, CDR2 YYNGEE. In nucleotides, the CDR3 is TGTGCCAGCAGCGCCATATGGACTAGCGGGAGCACCGATACGCAGTATTTT. It encodes CASSAIWTSGSTDTQYF. Looking up the rest from reference TRBV9 and TRBJ2-3 gives the full variable domain: DSGVTQTPKHLITATGQRVTLRCSPRSGDLSVYWYQQSLDQGLQFLIQYYNGEERAKGNILERFSAQQFPDLHSELNLSSLELGDSALYFCASSAIWTSGSTDTQYFGPGTRLTVL.

The chain employs TRBV19 and TRBJ2-7, with 8 bases fitting TRBD2. In germline, CDR1 is LNHDA, CDR2 SQIVND (reference sequence). Germline trimming cut 3 bases from V and 4 bases from J; bases unmatched to any gene: 5. The CDR3 runs to 14 residues. The CDR3 protein is CASSITSGIYEQYF. The CDR3 DNA is TGTGCCAGTAGTATTACTAGCGGAATATACGAGCAGTACTTC.

This clone was counted only a few times. The chain joins TRBV6-5 to TRBJ1-5, with D uncertain. The V end lost 2 bases, the J end lost 3 bases, and 5 bases lay between the germline ends. The CDR3 totals 13 residues. Looked up from germline, CDR1 is MNHEY and CDR2 is SVGAGI. CDR3 protein: CASSYVNNQPQHF. The DNA for the CDR3 is TGTGCCAGCAGTTACGTCAACAATCAGCCCCAGCATTTT.

The chain employs TRBV5-4 and TRBJ1-2; D is uncertain. Trimming took off 0 bases at V and 5 bases at J, with 11 bases between the two ends. The V gene's germline CDR1 is SGHNT and CDR2 YYREEE (reference sequence). The CDR3 runs 14 residues. CDR3 nucleotides: TGTGCCAGCAGCTTGGCTTTCCGGGGATATGGCTACACCTTC. Protein: CASSLAFRGYGYTF.